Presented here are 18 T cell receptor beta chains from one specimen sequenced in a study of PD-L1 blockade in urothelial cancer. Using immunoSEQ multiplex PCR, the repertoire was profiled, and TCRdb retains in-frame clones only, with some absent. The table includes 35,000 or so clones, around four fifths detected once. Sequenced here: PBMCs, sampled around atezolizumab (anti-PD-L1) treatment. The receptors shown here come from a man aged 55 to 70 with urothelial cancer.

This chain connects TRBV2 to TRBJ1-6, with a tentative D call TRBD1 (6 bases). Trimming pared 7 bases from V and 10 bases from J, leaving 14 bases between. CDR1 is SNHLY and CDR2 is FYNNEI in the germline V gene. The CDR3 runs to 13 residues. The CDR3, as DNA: TGTGCCAGCATAAACAGGGAAAAATCACCCCTCCACTTT. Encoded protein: CASINREKSPLHF.

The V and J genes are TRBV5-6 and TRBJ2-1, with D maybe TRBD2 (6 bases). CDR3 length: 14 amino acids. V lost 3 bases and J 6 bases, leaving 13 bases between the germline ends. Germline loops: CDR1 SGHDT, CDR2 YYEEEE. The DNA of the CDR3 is TGTGCCAGCAGCTCCGCGGCGGGGTTCAATGAGCAGTTCTTC. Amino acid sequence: CASSSAAGFNEQFF.

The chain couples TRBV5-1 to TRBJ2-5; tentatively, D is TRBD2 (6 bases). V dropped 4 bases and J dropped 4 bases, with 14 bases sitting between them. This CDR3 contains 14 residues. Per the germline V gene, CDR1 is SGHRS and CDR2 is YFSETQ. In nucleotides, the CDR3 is TGCGCCAGCAGCCCTGGTGGGGGGTCAGAGACCCAGTACTTC. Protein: CASSPGGGSETQYF.

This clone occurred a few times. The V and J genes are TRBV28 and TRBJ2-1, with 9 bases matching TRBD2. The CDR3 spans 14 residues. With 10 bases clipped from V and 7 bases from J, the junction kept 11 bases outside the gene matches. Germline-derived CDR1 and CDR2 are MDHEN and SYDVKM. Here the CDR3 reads CATSGLAVLNEQFF. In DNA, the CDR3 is TGTGCCACCTCGGGACTAGCCGTTTTGAATGAGCAGTTCTTC.

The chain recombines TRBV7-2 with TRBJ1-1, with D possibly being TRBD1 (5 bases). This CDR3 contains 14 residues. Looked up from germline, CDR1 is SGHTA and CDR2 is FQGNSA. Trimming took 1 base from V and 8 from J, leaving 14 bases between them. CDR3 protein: CASSLEPQGREAFF. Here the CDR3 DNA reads TGTGCCAGCAGCTTAGAACCCCAGGGCCGGGAAGCTTTCTTT.

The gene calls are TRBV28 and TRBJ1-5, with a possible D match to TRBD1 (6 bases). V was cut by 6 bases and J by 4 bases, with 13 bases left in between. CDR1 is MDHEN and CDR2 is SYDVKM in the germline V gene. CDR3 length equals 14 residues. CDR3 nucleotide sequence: TGTGCCAGCAGACGCGACAGGCCGAATCAGCCCCAGCATTTT. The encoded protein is CASRRDRPNQPQHF.

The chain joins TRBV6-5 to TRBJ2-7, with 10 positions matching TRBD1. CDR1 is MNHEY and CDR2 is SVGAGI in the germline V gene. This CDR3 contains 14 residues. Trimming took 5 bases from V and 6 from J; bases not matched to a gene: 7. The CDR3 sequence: CASSAGTGVSEQYF. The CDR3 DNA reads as TGTGCCAGCAGTGCCGGGACAGGGGTTTCCGAGCAGTACTTC.

The CDR3: CASSSRGSNTEAFF. CDR3 DNA: TGTGCCAGCAGCTCCCGGGGGTCGAACACTGAAGCTTTCTTT. The rearrangement uses TRBV9 and TRBJ1-1; tentative D call: TRBD1 (5 bases). The CDR3 extends over 14 amino acids. Germline V gene sequence: CDR1 SGDLS, CDR2 YYNGEE. The germline V and J ends were trimmed by 4 bases and 1 base, with 11 bases remaining between them.

The CDR3 coding sequence is TGTGCCAGCAGCTCGAGCTCTGGAAACACCATATATTTT. Translation gives CASSSSSGNTIYF. V usage is TRBV7-2 and J usage is TRBJ1-3; D call uncertain. CDR3 size: 13 residues. Trimming removed 4 bases from V and 0 bases from J, with 4 bases in between. CDR1 is SGHTA, CDR2 FQGNSA, per germline.

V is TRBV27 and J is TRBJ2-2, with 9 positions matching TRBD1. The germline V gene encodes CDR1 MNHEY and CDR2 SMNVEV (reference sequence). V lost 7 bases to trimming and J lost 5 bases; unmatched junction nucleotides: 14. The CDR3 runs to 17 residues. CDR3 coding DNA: TGTGCCAGCATTATCACAGGGGGCCTTGCTCGTACCGGGGAGCTGTTTTTT. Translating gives CASIITGGLARTGELFF.

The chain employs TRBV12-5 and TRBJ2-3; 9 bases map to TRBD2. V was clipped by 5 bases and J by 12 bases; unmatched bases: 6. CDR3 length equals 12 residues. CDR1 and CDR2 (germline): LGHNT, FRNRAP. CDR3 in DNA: TGTGCTAGTGGTCTTGTAGCGGGAGCCCAGTATTTT. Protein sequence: CASGLVAGAQYF.

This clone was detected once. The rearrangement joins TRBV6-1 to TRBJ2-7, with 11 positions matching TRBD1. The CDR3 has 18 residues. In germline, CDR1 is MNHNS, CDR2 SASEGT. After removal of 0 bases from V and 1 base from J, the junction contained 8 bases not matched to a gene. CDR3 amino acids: CASSEALDRGPISYEQYF. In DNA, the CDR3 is TGTGCCAGCAGTGAAGCCTTGGACAGGGGGCCGATATCCTACGAGCAGTACTTC.

CDR3 in DNA: TGTGCCAGCAGTGAATCGGCAGGGGTGGCGATTGAAGCTTTCTTT. This translates into CASSESAGVAIEAFF. This chain connects TRBV25-1 to TRBJ1-1; possible D gene TRBD1, 6 bases. Germline CDR1 MGHDK, CDR2 SYGVNS. The CDR3 consists of 15 residues. Trimming cost V 1 base and J 7 bases, with 16 bases left between them. The whole variable domain, filled in from reference TRBV25-1 and TRBJ1-1, reads EADIYQTPRYLVIGTGKKITLECSQTMGHDKMYWYQQDPGMELHLIHYSYGVNSTEKGDLSSESTVSRIRTEHFPLTLESARPSHTSQYLCASSESAGVAIEAFFGQGTRLTVV.

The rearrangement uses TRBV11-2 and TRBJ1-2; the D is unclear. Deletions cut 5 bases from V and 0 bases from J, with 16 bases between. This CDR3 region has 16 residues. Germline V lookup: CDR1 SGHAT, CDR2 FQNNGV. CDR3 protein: CASSPKVYSSNYGYTF. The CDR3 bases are TGTGCCAGCAGCCCCAAGGTCTACAGTTCTAACTATGGCTACACCTTC.

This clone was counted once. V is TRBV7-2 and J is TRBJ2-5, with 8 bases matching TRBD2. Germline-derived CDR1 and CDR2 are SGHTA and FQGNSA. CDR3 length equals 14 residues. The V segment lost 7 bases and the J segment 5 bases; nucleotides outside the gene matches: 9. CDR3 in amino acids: CASNRGGQGETQYF. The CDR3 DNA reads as TGTGCCAGCAACCGGGGGGGCCAGGGGGAGACCCAGTACTTC. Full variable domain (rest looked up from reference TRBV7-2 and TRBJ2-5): GAGVSQSPSNKVTEKGKDVELRCDPISGHTALYWYRQSLGQGLEFLIYFQGNSAPDKSGLPSDRFSAERTGGSVSTLTIQRTQQEDSAVYLCASNRGGQGETQYFGPGTRLLVL.

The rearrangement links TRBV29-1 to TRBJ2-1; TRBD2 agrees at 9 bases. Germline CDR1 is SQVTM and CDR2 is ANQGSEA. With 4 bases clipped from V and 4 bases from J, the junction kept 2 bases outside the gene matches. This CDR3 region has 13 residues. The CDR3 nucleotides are TGCAGCGTTGCGACTAGCGGTTACAATGAGCAGTTCTTC. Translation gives CSVATSGYNEQFF.

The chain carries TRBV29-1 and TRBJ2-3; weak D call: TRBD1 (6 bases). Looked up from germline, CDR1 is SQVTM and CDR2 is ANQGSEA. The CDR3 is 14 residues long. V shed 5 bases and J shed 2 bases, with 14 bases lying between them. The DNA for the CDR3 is TGCAGCGTTTCCCTTGGACAGCCCACAGATACGCAGTATTTT. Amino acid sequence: CSVSLGQPTDTQYF.

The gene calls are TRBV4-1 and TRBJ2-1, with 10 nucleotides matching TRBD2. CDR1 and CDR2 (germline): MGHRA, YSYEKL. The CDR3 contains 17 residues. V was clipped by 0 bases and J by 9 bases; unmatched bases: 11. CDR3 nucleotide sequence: TGCGCCAGCAGCCAAGACCACCGGGTAGCGGGAGGTACTGAGCAGTTCTTC. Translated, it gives CASSQDHRVAGGTEQFF.